Here is one TCR beta chain with its context. Its antigen is as yet unknown. These data belong to a study of shared clonotypes between healthy human individuals. Study-wide findings and caveats: Clonotype sharing across four donors was observed for 5% to 6.5% of naive CD4 clonotypes.

CD8 cells regarded as naive lacked CD45RO, were positively chosen for CCR7, and omitted terminally differentiated effector memory CD45RA+ cells. Among the donors, all were Caucasian adults who lived in Nashville, Tennessee. TCRdb's copy holds only in-frame clones and misses some; the assay was immunoSEQ multiplex PCR. This table holds around 2,000,000 clones, roughly 95% found once. Germline CDR1 is SEHNR and CDR2 is FQNEAQ (reference sequence). The CDR3 is 18 residues long. J lost 6 bases, V lost 3 bases, and 15 bases had no gene match. Specimen: naive CD8+ T cells sorted from blood. This sequence joins TRBV7-9 and TRBJ1-2; TRBD1 aligns across 11 bases. The TCR originated in a man between 18 and 29 years old in good health. This chain's CDR3 is CASSFEYDRTGGRDGYTF. CDR3 nucleotide sequence: TGTGCCAGCAGCTTTGAATATGACAGGACAGGGGGCAGGGATGGCTACACCTTC.